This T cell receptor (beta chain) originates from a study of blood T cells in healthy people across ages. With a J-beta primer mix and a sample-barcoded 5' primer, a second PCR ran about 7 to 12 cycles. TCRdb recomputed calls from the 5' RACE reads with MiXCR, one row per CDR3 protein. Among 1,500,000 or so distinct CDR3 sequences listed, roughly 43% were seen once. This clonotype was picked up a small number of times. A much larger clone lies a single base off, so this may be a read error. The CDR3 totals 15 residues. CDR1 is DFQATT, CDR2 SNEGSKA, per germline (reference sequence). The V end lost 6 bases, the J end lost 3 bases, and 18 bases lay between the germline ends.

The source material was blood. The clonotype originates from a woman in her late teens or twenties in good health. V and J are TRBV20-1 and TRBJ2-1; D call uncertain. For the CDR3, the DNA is TGCAGTGCCCCCGCCGCCGGTCGTGACTACAATGAGCAGTTCTTC. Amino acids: CSAPAAGRDYNEQFF.